This entry is about one TCR beta chain. The antigen is unknown. The PCR was carried out with 60 Vbeta primers and 13 Jbeta primers. Authors' methods: In a later analysis, some 10 million of around 75 million unique beta chains occurred in at least two donors. The method was immunoSEQ multiplex PCR; TCRdb's version includes in-frame clones alone and lacks a portion of them. The V and J calls and the clone size are those of that table, but D and trimming were determined from the DNA. This sample has approximately 200,000 clones, with 84% found just once. CDR3 length: 18 residues. Germline CDR1 is SGDLS and CDR2 is YYNGEE. The V segment lost 3 bases and the J segment 0 bases; nucleotides outside the gene matches: 10. The data belong to a study of cytomegalovirus exposure and HLA in healthy donors. Study-level results: Diagnosis of cytomegalovirus status made by the classifier reportedly showed high specificity and sensitivity.

All donors participated as healthy donors of bone marrow. The chain employs TRBV9 and TRBJ2-4; 9 bases agree with TRBD1. This sequence was found in a boy between 10 and 17 years old in good health and CMV-seronegative. Sequencing was carried out using PBMCs. The CDR3 DNA reads as TGTGCCAGCAGCGCCACACGGCGGACAGGGGAAGCCAAAAACATTCAGTACTTC. It yields the protein CASSATRRTGEAKNIQYF.